A single sample gave rise to the 31 T cell receptor beta chains below, sequenced in a study of control samples from healthy donors and cancer patients. Generated by immunoSEQ multiplex PCR, the TCRdb table keeps only in-frame clones and is missing some. The table lists 150,000 or so clones, approximately 90% of them singletons. The sequencing sample was made of blood. The receptors shown here come from a man aged 35 to 55 in good health.

This clone turned up a few times. The DNA for the CDR3 is TGTGCCAGCAGCTTAACGATGCGAGATACGCAGTATTTT. This codes for CASSLTMRDTQYF. The chain combines TRBV7-3 with TRBJ2-3; D is undetermined. There are 13 residues in the CDR3. Trimming removed 0 bases at V and 5 bases at J, with 6 bases between. Germline loops: CDR1 SGHTA, CDR2 FQGTGA.

This clone showed up just once. V gene TRBV6-1 combines with J gene TRBJ1-4, with D uncertain. Germline V lookup: CDR1 MNHNS, CDR2 SASEGT. This CDR3 is built from 15 residues. Trimming left V 2 bases short and J 0 bases short, with 7 bases between. This CDR3 reads CASSEWQPTNEKLFF. The CDR3 DNA is TGTGCCAGCAGTGAATGGCAGCCAACTAATGAAAAACTGTTTTTT.

The V and J genes are TRBV2 and TRBJ1-4; TRBD1 is a possible D gene (5 bases). Germline CDR1 is SNHLY and CDR2 is FYNNEI. There are 14 residues in the CDR3. The V and J ends lost 6 bases and 8 bases respectively, with 16 bases between them. This chain's CDR3 is CASSSGRGREKLFF. The CDR3 nucleotides read TGTGCCAGCAGCTCGGGGAGGGGTAGAGAAAAACTGTTTTTT.

The chain employs TRBV7-2 and TRBJ2-2; D gene uncertain. CDR3 length: 12 amino acids. Germline CDR1 reads SGHTA; CDR2 reads FQGNSA. Trimming pared 1 base from V and 6 bases from J, leaving 3 bases between. CDR3 amino acids: CASSLGAGELFF. The CDR3 DNA reads TGTGCCAGCAGCTTAGGGGCCGGGGAGCTGTTTTTT.

This chain connects TRBV7-9 to TRBJ2-3, with TRBD2 matching 9 bases. The CDR3 runs 15 residues. With 4 bases clipped from V and 5 bases from J, the junction kept 7 bases outside the gene matches. Looked up from germline, CDR1 is SEHNR and CDR2 is FQNEAQ (reference sequence). The CDR3 is CASSSGTSLGDTQYF. CDR3 in DNA: TGTGCCAGCAGCTCCGGGACTAGCCTGGGAGATACGCAGTATTTT.

This clone was seen only once. This chain uses TRBV6-5 with TRBJ2-7; D ambiguous. Deletions cut 6 bases from V and 2 bases from J, with 14 bases between. Germline assignment: CDR1 MNHEY and CDR2 SVGAGI. The CDR3 spans 14 residues. CDR3 sequence reads: CASSPRVGPYEQYF. The CDR3 region has the DNA TGTGCCAGCAGCCCGCGAGTGGGTCCCTACGAGCAGTACTTC.

The CDR3 DNA follows: TGTGCCAGCAGTGAACTAGCGGGGCTGGGGGAGCAGTACTTC. Amino acid sequence: CASSELAGLGEQYF. The chain couples TRBV2 to TRBJ2-7, with 9 bases matching TRBD2. V was pared by 2 bases and J by 7 bases, with 6 bases of the junction left unmatched. Germline values: CDR1 SNHLY, CDR2 FYNNEI. CDR3 length: 14 residues.

The V and J genes are TRBV25-1 and TRBJ2-2; D is perhaps TRBD1 (5 bases). The CDR3 extends over 15 amino acids. Germline V gives CDR1 MGHDK, CDR2 SYGVNS. V lost 5 bases, J lost 6 bases, and 16 bases lay in between. CDR3 in amino acids: CASSRTTVRAGELFF. CDR3 bases: TGTGCCAGCAGTAGAACGACAGTTCGTGCCGGGGAGCTGTTTTTT.

V gene TRBV5-1 combines with J gene TRBJ2-3; 9 bases line up with TRBD2. The CDR3 sequence is 15 residues long. From germline, CDR1 is SGHRS and CDR2 YFSETQ. Trimming cost V 2 bases and J 2 bases; bases outside gene matches: 3. The CDR3 loop is CASSFSGGTTDTQYF. The CDR3 DNA sequence: TGCGCCAGCAGCTTTAGCGGGGGAACCACAGATACGCAGTATTTT.

The chain uses TRBV18 and TRBJ1-6; perhaps TRBD1 as D (5 bases). Germline assignment: CDR1 KGHSH and CDR2 LQKENI. V was clipped by 5 bases and J by 7 bases, with 15 bases between them. This CDR3 comprises 15 residues. The CDR3 loop reads CASSLGRVENSPLHF. The CDR3 DNA sequence: TGTGCCAGCTCATTGGGCAGGGTAGAGAATTCACCCCTCCACTTT.

The chain couples TRBV14 to TRBJ2-1; weak D call: TRBD2 (6 bases). V was cut by 4 bases and J by 0 bases, with 13 bases left in between. Germline-derived CDR1 and CDR2 are SGHDN and FVKESK. The CDR3 is 16 amino acids. The CDR3 sequence is CASSRYGGSSYNEQFF. CDR3 DNA: TGTGCCAGCAGCCGTTATGGAGGGAGCTCCTACAATGAGCAGTTCTTC.

The chain employs TRBV5-6 and TRBJ2-7; no firm D call. There are 13 residues in the CDR3. Trimming removed 4 bases from V and 2 bases from J, with 10 bases in between. Looked up from germline, CDR1 is SGHDT and CDR2 is YYEEEE. The CDR3 DNA follows: TGTGCCAGCAGCCCACTTGTTCCCTACGAGCAGTACTTC. This sequence encodes CASSPLVPYEQYF.

The V and J genes are TRBV6-2 or TRBV6-3 and TRBJ2-7, with TRBD2 matching over 10 bases. Germline V gene data show CDR1 as MNHEY and CDR2 as SVGEGT. V was clipped by 4 bases and J by 3 bases; unmatched bases: 6. The CDR3 runs to 15 residues. CDR3 sequence (DNA): TGTGCCAGCAGTTCCCCCGGACTAGCGGACTACGAGCAGTACTTC. Translation gives CASSSPGLADYEQYF.

This clone was detected once. The J gene is TRBJ2-7, the V gene TRBV6-5, with D unresolved. Trimming cost V 6 bases and J 2 bases, with 14 bases left between them. The CDR3 runs to 14 residues. The germline V gene has CDR1 MNHEY and CDR2 SVGAGI. Here the CDR3 DNA reads TGTGCCAGCAGAAAGTGGGATATCGCCTACGAGCAGTACTTC. This sequence encodes CASRKWDIAYEQYF.

This chain joins TRBV5-1 and TRBJ1-1; a possible D gene is TRBD1 (5 bases). Deletions cut 4 bases from V and 0 bases from J, with 10 bases between. Germline CDR1 reads SGHRS; CDR2 reads YFSETQ. This CDR3 comprises 14 residues. Here the CDR3 reads CASSPGLMNTEAFF. The CDR3 DNA is TGCGCCAGCAGCCCGGGACTCATGAACACTGAAGCTTTCTTT.

In the case of this clone: Other DNA sequences in this sample translate to the same CDR3. The genes are TRBV6-5 and TRBJ2-6; D is unclear. Germline values: CDR1 MNHEY, CDR2 SVGAGI. The CDR3 covers 13 residues. The germline V and J ends were trimmed by 6 bases and 1 base, with 4 bases remaining between them. The DNA of the CDR3 is TGTGCCAGCAGGACATCTGGGGCCAACGTCCTGACTTTC. Amino acid sequence: CASRTSGANVLTF.

This chain links TRBV14 with TRBJ1-5, with D unclear. There are 13 residues in the CDR3. Germline V CDR1 and CDR2: SGHDN, FVKESK. V lost 1 base to trimming and J lost 3 bases, with 4 bases between them. CDR3 nucleotide sequence: TGTGCCAGCAGCCAAGGGTACAATCAGCCCCAGCATTTT. It translates to CASSQGYNQPQHF.

This clone occurred a few times. The chain combines TRBV10-3 with TRBJ1-5, with a weak D call TRBD1 (5 bases). The CDR3 extends over 16 amino acids. The ends were cut back, 0 bases at V and 4 bases at J, with 13 bases in the middle. Per the germline V gene, CDR1 is ENHRY and CDR2 is SYGVKD. CDR3 region: CAISESLTRGNQPQHF. The CDR3 bases are TGTGCCATCAGTGAGTCGTTGACGAGGGGAAATCAGCCCCAGCATTTT.

This sequence joins TRBV2 and TRBJ1-1; 10 bases are a match to TRBD1. Germline CDR1 SNHLY, CDR2 FYNNEI. The trim removed 5 bases at V and 6 bases at J, leaving 12 bases unmatched. CDR3 size: 16 residues. CDR3 nucleotides: TGTGCCAGCAGTCGAAAGTCCCGGGACAGGGGCGCTGAAGCTTTCTTT. It codes for CASSRKSRDRGAEAFF.

The chain employs TRBV27 and TRBJ1-2; D remains unclear. The CDR3 is 12 residues long. V lost 5 bases to trimming and J lost 1 base, with 5 bases between them. CDR1 is MNHEY, CDR2 SMNVEV, per germline (reference sequence). The CDR3 DNA follows: TGTGCCAGCAGTCTAATTAACTATGGCTACACCTTC. It is translated as CASSLINYGYTF.

The gene calls are TRBV4-1 and TRBJ2-5; D remains unclear. Germline assignment: CDR1 MGHRA and CDR2 YSYEKL. The CDR3 length is 15 residues. V was pared by 0 bases and J by 7 bases, with 15 bases between. The CDR3 sequence is CASSQDIIRIGTQYF. As DNA, the CDR3 is TGCGCCAGCAGCCAAGATATCATCCGGATCGGGACCCAGTACTTC.

The rearrangement joins TRBV4-1 to TRBJ1-3; D unresolved. V was pared by 3 bases and J by 0 bases, with 15 bases between. Germline CDR1 and CDR2: MGHRA and YSYEKL. CDR3 size: 17 residues. Written as DNA, the CDR3 is TGCGCCAGCAGCCACCTAACCACAGCCGGCTCTGGAAACACCATATATTTT. Translation: CASSHLTTAGSGNTIYF.

The DNA of the CDR3 is TGTGCCAGCAGTCGGGACCAGGGGGAGACCCAGTACTTC. Residues: CASSRDQGETQYF. The chain carries TRBV2 and TRBJ2-5; possible D gene TRBD1, 6 bases. The germline V gene encodes CDR1 SNHLY and CDR2 FYNNEI. The V end lost 5 bases, the J end lost 5 bases, and 12 bases lay between the germline ends. The CDR3 spans 13 residues.

This clone was seen just once. The chain combines TRBV20-1 with TRBJ2-3; 10 bases align to TRBD2. The CDR3 is 20 amino acids. V shed 3 bases, J shed 6 bases, and the junction held 24 bases outside the gene matches. Per germline, CDR1 DFQATT and CDR2 SNEGSKA (reference sequence). The CDR3 nucleotides read TGCAGTGCTAGTCCCCCTCTTGGTAGCGGGGGGACCCGGTCCTGGGATACGCAGTATTTT. Protein: CSASPPLGSGGTRSWDTQYF.

The chain uses TRBV28 and TRBJ1-1; tentative D call: TRBD1 (6 bases). Trimming removed 6 bases at V and 10 bases at J, with 15 bases between. This CDR3 is built from 12 residues. Germline V CDR1 and CDR2: MDHEN, SYDVKM. Here the CDR3 reads CASSSQGKRAFF. The DNA for the CDR3 is TGTGCCAGCAGCTCGCAGGGGAAGAGAGCTTTCTTT.

This chain connects TRBV29-1 to TRBJ2-7; 7 bases align to TRBD1. CDR1 is SQVTM and CDR2 is ANQGSEA in the germline V gene. After removal of 5 bases from V and 2 bases from J, the junction contained 6 bases not matched to a gene. This CDR3 comprises 13 residues. CDR3 coding DNA: TGCAGCGTTATCCGGGACAGCGCCTACGAGCAGTACTTC. Encoded protein: CSVIRDSAYEQYF.

The chain combines TRBV7-8 with TRBJ2-7; perhaps TRBD1 as D (5 bases). Trimming shortened V by 5 bases and J by 12 bases, and 23 bases separated the two germline ends. The CDR3 length is 14 residues. Germline CDR1 and CDR2: SGHVS and FQNEAQ. The CDR3 region has the DNA TGTGCCAGCAGCCCTTTCAACACAGGTACTGAATCGTACTTC. Protein: CASSPFNTGTESYF. Full variable domain (rest looked up from reference TRBV7-8 and TRBJ2-7): GAGVSQSPRYKVAKRGQDVALRCDPISGHVSLFWYQQALGQGPEFLTYFQNEAQLDKSGLPSDRFFAERPEGSVSTLKIQRTQQEDSAVYLCASSPFNTGTESYFGPGTRLTVT.

V gene TRBV7-9 combines with J gene TRBJ2-7, with TRBD2 matching over 9 bases. V shed 6 bases, J shed 7 bases, and the junction held 13 bases outside the gene matches. The germline V gene has CDR1 SEHNR and CDR2 FQNEAQ (reference sequence). This CDR3 contains 15 residues. The CDR3 region has the DNA TGTGCCAGCAGGGGATTAGCGGGGGCAAAAGGGGAGCAGTACTTC. Protein sequence: CASRGLAGAKGEQYF.

As to this clone: This sample includes further DNA sequences coding for the same CDR3. The V gene is TRBV12-3 or TRBV12-4, the J gene TRBJ2-5; D gene uncertain. This CDR3 is 11 amino acids long. V was cut by 6 bases and J by 2 bases, with 4 bases left in between. The CDR3 bases are TGTGCCAGCAGCCTGCAAGAGACCCAGTACTTC. It is translated as CASSLQETQYF.

The chain uses TRBV5-4 and TRBJ2-6, with D possibly matching TRBD2 (5 bases). The V gene's germline CDR1 is SGHNT and CDR2 YYREEE (reference sequence). The CDR3 length is 12 residues. V lost 3 bases and J 12 bases, leaving 10 bases between the germline ends. Written as DNA, the CDR3 is TGTGCCAGCAGCTCACATGAGGGCGTCCTGACTTTC. It codes for CASSSHEGVLTF.

This sequence joins TRBV18 and TRBJ1-2; D not certain. Trimming cost V 2 bases and J 7 bases, with 11 bases left between them. CDR1 and CDR2 from the germline V gene are KGHSH and LQKENI. This CDR3 region has 13 residues. CDR3 sequence: CASSPETLTGYTF. Written as DNA, the CDR3 is TGTGCCAGCTCACCAGAGACATTAACTGGCTACACCTTC.